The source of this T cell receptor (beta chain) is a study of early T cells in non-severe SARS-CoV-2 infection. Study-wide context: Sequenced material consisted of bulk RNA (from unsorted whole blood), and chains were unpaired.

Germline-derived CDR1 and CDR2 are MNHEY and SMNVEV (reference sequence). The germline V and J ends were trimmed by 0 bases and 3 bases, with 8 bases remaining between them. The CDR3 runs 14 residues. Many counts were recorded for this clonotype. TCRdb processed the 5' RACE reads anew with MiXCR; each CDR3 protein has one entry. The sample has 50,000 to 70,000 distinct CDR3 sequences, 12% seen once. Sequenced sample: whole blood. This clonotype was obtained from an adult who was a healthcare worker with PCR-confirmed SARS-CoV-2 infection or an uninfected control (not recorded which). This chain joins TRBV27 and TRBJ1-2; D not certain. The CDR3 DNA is TGTGCCAGCAGTTTATCGGGCCTTTACTATGGCTACACCTTC. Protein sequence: CASSLSGLYYGYTF.